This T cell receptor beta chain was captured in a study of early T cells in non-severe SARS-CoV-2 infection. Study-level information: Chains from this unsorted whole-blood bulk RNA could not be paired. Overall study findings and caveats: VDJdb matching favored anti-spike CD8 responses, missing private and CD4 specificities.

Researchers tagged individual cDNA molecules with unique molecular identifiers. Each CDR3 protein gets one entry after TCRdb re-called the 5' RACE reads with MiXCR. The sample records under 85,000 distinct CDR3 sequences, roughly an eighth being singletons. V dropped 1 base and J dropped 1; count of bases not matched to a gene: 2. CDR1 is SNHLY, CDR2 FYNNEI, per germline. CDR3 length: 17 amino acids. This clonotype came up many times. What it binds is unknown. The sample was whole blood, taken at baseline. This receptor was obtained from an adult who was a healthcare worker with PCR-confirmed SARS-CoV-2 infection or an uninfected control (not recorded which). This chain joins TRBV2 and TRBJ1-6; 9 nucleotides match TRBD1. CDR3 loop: CASSEVDRGSYNSPLHF. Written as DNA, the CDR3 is TGTGCCAGCAGTGAAGTGGACAGGGGTTCCTATAATTCACCCCTCCACTTT.